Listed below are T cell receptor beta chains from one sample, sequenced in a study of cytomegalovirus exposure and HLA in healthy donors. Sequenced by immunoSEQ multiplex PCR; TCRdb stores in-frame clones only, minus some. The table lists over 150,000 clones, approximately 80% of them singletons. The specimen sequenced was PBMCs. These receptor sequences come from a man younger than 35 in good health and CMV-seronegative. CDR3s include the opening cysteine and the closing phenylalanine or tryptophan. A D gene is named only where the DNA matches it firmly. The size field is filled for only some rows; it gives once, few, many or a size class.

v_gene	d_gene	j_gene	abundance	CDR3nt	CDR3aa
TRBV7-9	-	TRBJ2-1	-	TGTGCCAGCAGCTTCGCGGGAAGCGAGCAGTTCTTC	CASSFAGSEQFF
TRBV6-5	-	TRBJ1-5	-	TGTGCCAGCAGTCCTTCCCCCAGGGTTCAGCCCCAGCATTTT	CASSPSPRVQPQHF
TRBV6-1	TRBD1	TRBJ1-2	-	TGTGCCAGCAGTCCCGACAGGGGAGTCAATGGCTACACCTTC	CASSPDRGVNGYTF
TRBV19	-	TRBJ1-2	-	TGTGCCAGTAGTATTGAGGTCGGGAGAGATGGCTACACCTTC	CASSIEVGRDGYTF
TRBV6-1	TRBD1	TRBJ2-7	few	TGTGCCAGCAGTGCCCGGACAGGCCTCTACGAGCAGTACTTC	CASSARTGLYEQYF
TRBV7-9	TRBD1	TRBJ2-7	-	TGTGCCAGCAGCTTAACGACAGGGTTCGAGCAGTACTTC	CASSLTTGFEQYF
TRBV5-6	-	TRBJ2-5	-	TGTGCCAGCAGTGCAGGGGTGGACCTAGGAGGGACCCAGTACTTC	CASSAGVDLGGTQYF
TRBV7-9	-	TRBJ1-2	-	TGTGCCAGCAGCGGCCGACGGGGTAATAACTATGGCTACACCTTC	CASSGRRGNNYGYTF
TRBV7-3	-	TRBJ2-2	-	TGTGCCAGCAGCTTAAGGCAGGGGCGGATTCCCGGGGAGCTGTTTTTT	CASSLRQGRIPGELFF
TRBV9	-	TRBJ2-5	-	TGTGCCAGCAGCGTAAGTGGCGGGGTGGGAGAGACCCAGTACTTC	CASSVSGGVGETQYF
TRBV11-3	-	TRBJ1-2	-	TGTGCCAGCAGCCCCCAATCAGGGGCTCTCTATGGCTACACCTTC	CASSPQSGALYGYTF
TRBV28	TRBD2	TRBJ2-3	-	TGTGCCAGCAGTCCCAAGCCCATCTCAGCGGGAGGTGCAGATACGCAGTATTTT	CASSPKPISAGGADTQYF
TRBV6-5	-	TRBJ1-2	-	TGTGCCAGCAGCCGCCGGGGAGAGAACTATGGCTACACCTTC	CASSRRGENYGYTF
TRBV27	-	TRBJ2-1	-	TGTGCTACCCAGGGGCGATTTTCCAATGAGCAGTTCTTC	CATQGRFSNEQFF
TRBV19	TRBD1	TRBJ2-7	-	TGTGCCAGTAGTATGGGACAGGGGGCAATCGAGCAGTACTTC	CASSMGQGAIEQYF
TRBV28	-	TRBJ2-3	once	TGTGCCAGCAGCGAACTGGTAGATACGCAGTATTTT	CASSELVDTQYF
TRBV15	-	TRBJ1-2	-	TGTGCCACCAGGGGCCGTCCGCCCCACAGTTATGGCTACACCTTC	CATRGRPPHSYGYTF
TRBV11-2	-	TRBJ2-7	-	TGTGCCAGCAGCTTACTCGGGAGCTCCTCCTACGAGCAGTACTTC	CASSLLGSSSYEQYF
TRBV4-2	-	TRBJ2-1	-	TGTGCCAGCAGCCAGAGTACCGGGAATGAGCAGTTCTTC	CASSQSTGNEQFF
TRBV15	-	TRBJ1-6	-	TGTGCCACCAGCAGAGATCAAACTGATAATTCACCCCTCCACTTT	CATSRDQTDNSPLHF
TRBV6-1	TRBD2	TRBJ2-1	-	TGTGCCAGCAGTGAATGGCTAGCGGACTACAATGAGCAGTTCTTC	CASSEWLADYNEQFF
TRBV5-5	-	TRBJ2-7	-	TGTGCCAGCAGCCAAAGAGGAGACGGAACCCTATCCTACGAGCAGTACTTC	CASSQRGDGTLSYEQYF
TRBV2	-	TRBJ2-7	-	TGTGCCAGCGGTTTCAGCTCCTACGAGCAGTACTTC	CASGFSSYEQYF
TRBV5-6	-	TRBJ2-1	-	TGTGCCAGCCTCGGAGGGGTCAATGAGCAGTTCTTC	CASLGGVNEQFF
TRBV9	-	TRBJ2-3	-	TGTGCCAGCAGCGTAGGACAGTTGGATACGCAGTATTTT	CASSVGQLDTQYF
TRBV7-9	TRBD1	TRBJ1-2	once	TGTTCCAGCAGGGACAGGGGCGAAGGCTACACCTTC	CSSRDRGEGYTF
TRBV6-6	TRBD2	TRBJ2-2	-	TGTGCCACCACAAATCGGCGGGGGATCACCGGGGAGCTGTTTTTT	CATTNRRGITGELFF
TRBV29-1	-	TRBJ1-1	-	TGCAGCGTTGCCTTTTTGGCCGGGAAGAACACTGAAGCTTTCTTT	CSVAFLAGKNTEAFF
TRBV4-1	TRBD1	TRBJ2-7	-	TGTGCCAGCAGCCAAGCGGAGACAGGGGATGTCTACGAGCAGTACTTC	CASSQAETGDVYEQYF
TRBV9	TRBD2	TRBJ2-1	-	TGTGCCAGCAGTGGACTAGCGGGAGGTTTGGTACAGAATGAGCAGTTCTTC	CASSGLAGGLVQNEQFF
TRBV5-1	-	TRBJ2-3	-	TGCGCCAGCAGCTTGGAATTTTACGGGAAAGGGACAGATACGCAGTATTTT	CASSLEFYGKGTDTQYF
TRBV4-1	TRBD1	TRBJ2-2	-	TGCGCCAGCAGCCTCTCCGCAGGGGGCACCGGGGAGCTGTTTTTT	CASSLSAGGTGELFF
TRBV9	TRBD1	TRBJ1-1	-	TGTGCCAGCAGCGGATCACAGGGGACAGGAACTGAAGCTTTCTTT	CASSGSQGTGTEAFF
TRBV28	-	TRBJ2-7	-	TGTGCCAGCACCCGAAGTGGAGTAGGCGAGCAGTACTTC	CASTRSGVGEQYF
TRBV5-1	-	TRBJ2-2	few	TGCGCCAGCAGCTATGAAACAGGGAACACCGGGGAGCTGTTTTTT	CASSYETGNTGELFF
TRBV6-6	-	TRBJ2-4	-	TGTGCCAGCAGCCAAAGCGGGCTAGCCCAAAACATTCAGTACTTC	CASSQSGLAQNIQYF
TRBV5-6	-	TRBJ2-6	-	TGTGCCAGCAGCTTAATCCCGAATGGCTTTGGGGCCAACGTCCTGACTTTC	CASSLIPNGFGANVLTF
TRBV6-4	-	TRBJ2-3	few	TGTGCCAGCAGTGCGGGAGAGGGGGCGCATTCAACGCAGTATTTT	CASSAGEGAHSTQYF
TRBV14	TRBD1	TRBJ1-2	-	TGTGCCAGCAGCCAGGCAGGGGGCTATGGCTACACCTTC	CASSQAGGYGYTF
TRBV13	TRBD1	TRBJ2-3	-	TGTGCCAGCAGCCCTACAGGGGTCGCAGATACGCAGTATTTT	CASSPTGVADTQYF
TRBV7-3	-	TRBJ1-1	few	TGTGCCAGCAGCTACTCCGCCTCCTCCACTGAAGCTTTCTTT	CASSYSASSTEAFF
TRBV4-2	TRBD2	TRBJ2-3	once	TGTGCCAGCAGCCAAGAGAGCCGCCGACTAGCGGGGGGCACAGATACGCAGTATTTT	CASSQESRRLAGGTDTQYF
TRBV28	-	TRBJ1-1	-	TGTGCCAGCAGTTTATCCGACAGGCTGAACACTGAAGCTTTCTTT	CASSLSDRLNTEAFF
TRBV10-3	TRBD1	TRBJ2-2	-	TGTGCCATCAGCGGACAGGGGGCAGGGGAGCTGTTTTTT	CAISGQGAGELFF
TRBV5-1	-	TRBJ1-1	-	TGCGCCAGCAGCTTGGGTATTGTGAACACTGAAGCTTTCTTT	CASSLGIVNTEAFF
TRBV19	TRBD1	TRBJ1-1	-	TGTGCCAGTACCGGGACAGGGGTCACTGAAGCTTTCTTT	CASTGTGVTEAFF
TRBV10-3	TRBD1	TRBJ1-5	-	TGTGCCATCAGTCGTTCTGGACAGGCCAAGGATCAGCCCCAGCATTTT	CAISRSGQAKDQPQHF
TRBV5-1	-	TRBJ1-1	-	TGCGCCAGCAGCTCGGACACAACAGAAGCTTTCTTT	CASSSDTTEAFF
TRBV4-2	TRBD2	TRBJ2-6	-	TGTGCCAGCAGCCAAGCAACCGGGACTAGCGGCTCTGGGGCCAACGTCCTGACTTTC	CASSQATGTSGSGANVLTF
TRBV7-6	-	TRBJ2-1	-	TGTGCCAGCAGCGTACAGGAAAATGAGCAGTTCTTC	CASSVQENEQFF
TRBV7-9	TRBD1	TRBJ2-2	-	TGTGCCAGCAGCCCGCGGGACAGGCATAACACCGGGGAGCTGTTTTTT	CASSPRDRHNTGELFF
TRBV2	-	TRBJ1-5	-	TGTGCCAGCAGTAGATTCTCTGGGGCAAATCAGCCCCAGCATTTT	CASSRFSGANQPQHF
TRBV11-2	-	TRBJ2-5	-	TGTGCCAGCAGCTTAGATTTCGGGACAGAGACCCAGTACTTC	CASSLDFGTETQYF
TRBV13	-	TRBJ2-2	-	TGTGCCAGCGATATATGGGGGGAAAACACCGGGGAGCTGTTTTTT	CASDIWGENTGELFF
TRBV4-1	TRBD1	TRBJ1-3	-	TGCGCCAGCAGTCCTGGACAGGGGCCTCTAAACACCATATATTTT	CASSPGQGPLNTIYF